The clone carrying this T cell receptor (beta chain) was observed a few times. Its matching antigen is unknown. The data were obtained in a study of CD8 T cells in ankylosing spondylitis. Study-wide points: Reportedly, significant enrichment of disease-linked clones occurred in matched ankylosing spondylitis synovial fluid. A TCR beta motif made of 7 to 9 highly homologous variants seemed typical of ankylosing spondylitis blood.

The CDR3 has 15 residues. V dropped 6 bases and J dropped 2 bases, with 16 bases sitting between them. TCRdb itself ran the 5' RACE reads through MiXCR, one entry per CDR3 protein. Here the sample spans fewer than 500,000 distinct CDR3 sequences, more than 25% being singletons. The rearrangement links TRBV12-3 or TRBV12-4 to TRBJ2-5; TRBD2 is a possible D gene (6 bases). The sequenced material came from blood, either unsorted or a sorted T cell fraction (not recorded which). The source of this sequence is a male donor with ankylosing spondylitis. DNA of the CDR3: TGTGCCAGCAGGGAGGGCGGGTTACTACAAGAGACCCAGTACTTC. Translated, it gives CASREGGLLQETQYF.